The source of this TCR beta chain is a study of radiotherapy plus CTLA-4 blockade in lung cancer. The CDR3 is 15 residues long. CDR1 SGHTA and CDR2 FQGNSA come from the germline V gene. J lost 8 bases, V lost 5 bases, and 10 bases had no gene match. Libraries were prepared by immunoSEQ multiplex PCR; TCRdb keeps only in-frame clonotypes and omits some of them. Among some 1,500 clones listed, around nine tenths were seen once. This sample comprised tumor tissue, obtained from a patient treated with radiotherapy plus ipilimumab. The receptor was derived from a human donor with non-small cell lung cancer who had a complete response to radiotherapy plus ipilimumab. This chain connects TRBV7-2 to TRBJ2-1, with TRBD2 identical over 9 bases. The CDR3 spells CASSPQAGGLDEQFF. The CDR3 bases are TGTGCCAGCAGCCCCCAGGCGGGGGGGCTTGATGAGCAGTTCTTC.